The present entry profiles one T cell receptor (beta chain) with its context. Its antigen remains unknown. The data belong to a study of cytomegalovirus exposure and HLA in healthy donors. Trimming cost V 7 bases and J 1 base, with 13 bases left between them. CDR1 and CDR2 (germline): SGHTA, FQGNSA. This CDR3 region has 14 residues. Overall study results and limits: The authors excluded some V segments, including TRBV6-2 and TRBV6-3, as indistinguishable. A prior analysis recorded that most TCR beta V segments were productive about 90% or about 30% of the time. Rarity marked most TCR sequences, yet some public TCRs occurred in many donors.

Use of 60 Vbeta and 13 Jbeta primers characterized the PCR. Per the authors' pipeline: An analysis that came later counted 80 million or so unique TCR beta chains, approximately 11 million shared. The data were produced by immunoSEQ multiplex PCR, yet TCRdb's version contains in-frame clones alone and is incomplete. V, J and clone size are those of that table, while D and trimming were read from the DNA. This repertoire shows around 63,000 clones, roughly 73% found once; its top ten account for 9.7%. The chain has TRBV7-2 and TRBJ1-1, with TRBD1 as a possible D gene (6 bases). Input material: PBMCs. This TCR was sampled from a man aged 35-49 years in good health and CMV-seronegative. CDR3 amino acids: CASKRTATNTEAFF. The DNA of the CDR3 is TGTGCCAGCAAACGGACAGCAACGAACACTGAAGCTTTCTTT.